This T cell receptor beta chain appears in the sequencing data of a study of shared clonotypes between healthy human individuals. Study-level results: Only blood was sampled; tissue repertoires likely differ.

The protocol was immunoSEQ multiplex PCR, while the TCRdb copy is restricted to in-frame clones and leaves out a portion. The sample holds approximately 1,000,000 clones, about four fifths seen once. As to this clone: As yet, its antigen is unknown.

The CDR3 totals 16 residues. Per germline, CDR1 SGHTA and CDR2 FQGTGA. Unmatched junction bases numbered 9, after V lost 1 base and J lost 4 bases. This chain connects TRBV7-3 to TRBJ1-1; 7 bases map to TRBD1. This clonotype originated in a man between 18 and 29 years old in good health. Some clones in this sample may be carry-over from other donors' samples. What was sequenced was memory CD4+ T cells from PBMCs. Subset in this sample: CD45RA-negative fraction. CDR3 DNA sequence: TGTGCCAGCAGCTTAAGGGCTAGGGGGCCGGGCACTGAAGCTTTCTTT. Its translation is CASSLRARGPGTEAFF.